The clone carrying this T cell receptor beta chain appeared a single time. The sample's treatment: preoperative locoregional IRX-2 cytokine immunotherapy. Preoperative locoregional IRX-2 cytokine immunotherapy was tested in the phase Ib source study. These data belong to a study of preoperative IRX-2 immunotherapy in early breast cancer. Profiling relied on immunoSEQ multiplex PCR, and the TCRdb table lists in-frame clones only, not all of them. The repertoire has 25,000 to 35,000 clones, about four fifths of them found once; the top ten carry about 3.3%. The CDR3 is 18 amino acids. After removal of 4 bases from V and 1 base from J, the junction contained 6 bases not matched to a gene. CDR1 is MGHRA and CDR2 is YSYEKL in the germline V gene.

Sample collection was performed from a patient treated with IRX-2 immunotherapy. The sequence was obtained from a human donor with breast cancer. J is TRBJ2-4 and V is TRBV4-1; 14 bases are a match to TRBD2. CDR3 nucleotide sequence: TGCGCCAGCAGCCTAGGACTAGCGGGGGGAGGTGCCAAAAACATTCAGTACTTC. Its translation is CASSLGLAGGGAKNIQYF.